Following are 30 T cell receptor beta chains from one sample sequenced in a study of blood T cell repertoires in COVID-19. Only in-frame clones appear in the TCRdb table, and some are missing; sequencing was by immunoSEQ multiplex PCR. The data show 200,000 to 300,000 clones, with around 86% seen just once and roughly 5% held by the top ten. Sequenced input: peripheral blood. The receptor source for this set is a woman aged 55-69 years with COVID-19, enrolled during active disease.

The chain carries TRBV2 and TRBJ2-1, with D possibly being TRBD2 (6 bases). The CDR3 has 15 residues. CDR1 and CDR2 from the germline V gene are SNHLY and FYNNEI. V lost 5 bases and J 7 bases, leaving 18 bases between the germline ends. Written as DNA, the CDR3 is TGTGCCAGCAGTTACACGACTAGAGTTGGTAATGAGCAGTTCTTC. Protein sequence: CASSYTTRVGNEQFF. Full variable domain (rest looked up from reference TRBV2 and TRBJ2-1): EPEVTQTPSHQVTQMGQEVILRCVPISNHLYFYWYRQILGQKVEFLVSFYNNEISEKSEIFDDQFSVERPDGSNFTLKIRSTKLEDSAMYFCASSYTTRVGNEQFFGPGTRLTVL.

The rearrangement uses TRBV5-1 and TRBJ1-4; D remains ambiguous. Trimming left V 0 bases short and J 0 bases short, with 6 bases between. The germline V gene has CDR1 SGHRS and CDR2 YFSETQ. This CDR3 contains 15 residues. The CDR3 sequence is CASSLGGSTNEKLFF. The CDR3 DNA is TGCGCCAGCAGCTTGGGAGGATCAACTAATGAAAAACTGTTTTTT.

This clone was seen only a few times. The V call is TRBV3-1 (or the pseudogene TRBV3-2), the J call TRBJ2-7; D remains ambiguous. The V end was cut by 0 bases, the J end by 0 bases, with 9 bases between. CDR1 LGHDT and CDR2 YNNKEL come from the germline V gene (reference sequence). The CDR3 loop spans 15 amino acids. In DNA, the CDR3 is TGTGCCAGCAGCCAAGATGTAACTTACTCCTACGAGCAGTACTTC. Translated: CASSQDVTYSYEQYF.

CDR3 sequence reads: CASSLRRVAGANVLTF. The CDR3 DNA sequence: TGTGCCAGCAGCTTAAGGCGGGTAGCTGGGGCCAACGTCCTGACTTTC. The chain uses TRBV7-9 and TRBJ2-6, with D possibly TRBD2 on 5 matching bases. V was clipped by 2 bases and J by 2 bases, with 10 bases between them. CDR1 and CDR2 (germline): SEHNR, FQNEAQ (reference sequence). The CDR3 runs to 16 residues. Supplemented by reference TRBV7-9 and TRBJ2-6, the full variable domain reads DTGVSQNPRHKITKRGQNVTFRCDPISEHNRLYWYRQTLGQGPEFLTYFQNEAQLEKSRLLSDRFSAERPKGSFSTLEIQRTEQGDSAMYLCASSLRRVAGANVLTFGAGSRLTVL.

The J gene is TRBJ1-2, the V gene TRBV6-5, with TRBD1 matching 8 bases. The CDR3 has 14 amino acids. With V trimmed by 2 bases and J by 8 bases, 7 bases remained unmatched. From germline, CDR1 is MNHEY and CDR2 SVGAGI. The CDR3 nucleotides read TGTGCCAGCAGTTACGGGCAGGGGGCGCGGGGCTACACCTTC. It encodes CASSYGQGARGYTF.

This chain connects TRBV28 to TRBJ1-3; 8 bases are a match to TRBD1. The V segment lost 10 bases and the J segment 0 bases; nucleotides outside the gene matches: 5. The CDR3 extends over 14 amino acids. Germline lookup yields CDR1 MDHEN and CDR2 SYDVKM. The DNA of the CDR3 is TGTGCCAAAAACAGGGGGAGCTCTGGAAACACCATATATTTT. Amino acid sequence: CAKNRGSSGNTIYF.

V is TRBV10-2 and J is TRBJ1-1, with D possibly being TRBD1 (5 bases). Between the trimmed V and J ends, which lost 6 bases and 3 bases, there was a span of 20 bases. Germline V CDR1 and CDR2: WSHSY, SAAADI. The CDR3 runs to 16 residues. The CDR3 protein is CASRKWDGTRDTEAFF. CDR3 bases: TGCGCCAGCAGAAAGTGGGACGGGACTCGGGACACTGAAGCTTTCTTT.

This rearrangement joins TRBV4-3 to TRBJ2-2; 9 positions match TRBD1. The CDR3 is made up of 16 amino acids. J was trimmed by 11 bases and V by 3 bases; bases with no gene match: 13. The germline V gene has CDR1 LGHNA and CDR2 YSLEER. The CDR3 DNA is TGCGCCAGCAGCCACGGGACCGGGACAGGGTCCTATGAGCTGTTTTTT. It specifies CASSHGTGTGSYELFF.

In DNA, the CDR3 is TGTGCCAGCAGTGAAGCGCAGGAAGTTATTCAGTACTTC. It specifies CASSEAQEVIQYF. The J gene is TRBJ2-4, the V gene TRBV2; D not certain. The germline V gene has CDR1 SNHLY and CDR2 FYNNEI. The ends were cut back, 0 bases at V and 10 bases at J, with 10 bases in the middle. The CDR3 contains 13 residues.

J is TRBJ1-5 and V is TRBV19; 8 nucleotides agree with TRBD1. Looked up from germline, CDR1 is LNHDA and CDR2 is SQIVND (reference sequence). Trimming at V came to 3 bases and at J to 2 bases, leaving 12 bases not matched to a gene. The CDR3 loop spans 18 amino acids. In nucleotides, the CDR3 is TGTGCCAGTAGTATCGGACAGGGCGGATCTGGGGGCAATCAGCCCCAGCATTTT. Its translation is CASSIGQGGSGGNQPQHF.

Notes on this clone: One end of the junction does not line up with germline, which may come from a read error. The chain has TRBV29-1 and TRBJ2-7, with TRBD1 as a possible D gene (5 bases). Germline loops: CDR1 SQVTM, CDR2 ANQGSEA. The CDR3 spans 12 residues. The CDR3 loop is CSVEDRSYEQYF. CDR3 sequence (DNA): TGCAGCGTGGAAGACAGATCCTACGAGCAGTACTTC.

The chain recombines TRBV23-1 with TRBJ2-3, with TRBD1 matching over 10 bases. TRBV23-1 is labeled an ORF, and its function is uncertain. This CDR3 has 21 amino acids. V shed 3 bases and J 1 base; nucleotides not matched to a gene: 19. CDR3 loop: CASSQEGTGVGGRMGTDTQYF. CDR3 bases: TGCGCCAGCAGTCAGGAAGGGACAGGGGTCGGCGGGAGGATGGGCACAGATACGCAGTATTTT.

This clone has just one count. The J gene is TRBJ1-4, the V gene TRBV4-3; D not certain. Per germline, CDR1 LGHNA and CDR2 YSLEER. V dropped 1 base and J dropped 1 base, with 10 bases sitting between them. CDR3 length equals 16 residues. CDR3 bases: TGCGCCAGCAGCCAAGCGGGATCTAGAACTAATGAAAAACTGTTTTTT. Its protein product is CASSQAGSRTNEKLFF.

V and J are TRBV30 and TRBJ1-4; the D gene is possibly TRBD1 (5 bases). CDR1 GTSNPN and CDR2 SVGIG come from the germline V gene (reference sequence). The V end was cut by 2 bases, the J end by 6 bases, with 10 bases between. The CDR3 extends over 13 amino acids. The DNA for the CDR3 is TGTGCCTGGAGTCAGCGGGGCGATGAAAAACTGTTTTTT. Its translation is CAWSQRGDEKLFF.

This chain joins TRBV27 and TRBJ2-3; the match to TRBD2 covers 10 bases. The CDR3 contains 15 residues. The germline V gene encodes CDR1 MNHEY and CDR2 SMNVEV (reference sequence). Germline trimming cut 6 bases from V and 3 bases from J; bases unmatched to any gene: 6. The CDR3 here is CASSLAGVSTDTQYF. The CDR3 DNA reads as TGTGCCAGCAGCCTAGCGGGAGTTAGTACAGATACGCAGTATTTT.

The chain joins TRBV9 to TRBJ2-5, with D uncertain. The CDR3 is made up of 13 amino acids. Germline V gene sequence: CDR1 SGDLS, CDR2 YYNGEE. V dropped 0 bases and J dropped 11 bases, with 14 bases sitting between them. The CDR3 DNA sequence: TGTGCCAGCAGCGTAGATGGGCAGGCCATGCAGTACTTC. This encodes CASSVDGQAMQYF.

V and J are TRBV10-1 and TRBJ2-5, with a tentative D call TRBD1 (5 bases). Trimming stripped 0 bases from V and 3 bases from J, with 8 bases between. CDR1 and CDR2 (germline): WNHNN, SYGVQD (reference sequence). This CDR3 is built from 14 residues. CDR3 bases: TGCGCCAGCAGTGAGTCGGGCAGGGAAGAGACCCAGTACTTC. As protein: CASSESGREETQYF.

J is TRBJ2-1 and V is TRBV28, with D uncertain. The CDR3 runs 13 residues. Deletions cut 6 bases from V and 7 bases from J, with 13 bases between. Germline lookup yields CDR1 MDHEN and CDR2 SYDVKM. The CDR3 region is CASSPLSRNEQFF. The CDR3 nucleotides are TGTGCCAGCAGCCCCCTGTCCAGGAATGAGCAGTTCTTC.

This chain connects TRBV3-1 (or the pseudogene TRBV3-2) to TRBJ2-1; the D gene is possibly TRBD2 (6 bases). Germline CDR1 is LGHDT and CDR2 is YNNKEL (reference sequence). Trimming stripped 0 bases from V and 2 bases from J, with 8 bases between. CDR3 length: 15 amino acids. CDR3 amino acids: CASSQDRGAYNEQFF. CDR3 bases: TGTGCCAGCAGCCAAGACCGCGGGGCCTACAATGAGCAGTTCTTC.

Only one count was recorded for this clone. In nucleotides, the CDR3 is TGTGCCAGTAGTGTTATCAGGGGGACGAACTATGGCTACACCTTC. Translating gives CASSVIRGTNYGYTF. This chain uses TRBV19 with TRBJ1-2; 7 bases match TRBD1. This CDR3 has 15 amino acids. V gave up 5 bases and J gave up 2 bases; unmatched junction bases: 8. Germline V gene data show CDR1 as LNHDA and CDR2 as SQIVND (reference sequence). Together with reference TRBV19 and TRBJ1-2, the CDR3 gives the full variable domain: DGGITQSPKYLFRKEGQNVTLSCEQNLNHDAMYWYRQDPGQGLRLIYYSQIVNDFQKGDIAEGYSVSREKKESFPLTVTSAQKNPTAFYLCASSVIRGTNYGYTFGSGTRLTVV.

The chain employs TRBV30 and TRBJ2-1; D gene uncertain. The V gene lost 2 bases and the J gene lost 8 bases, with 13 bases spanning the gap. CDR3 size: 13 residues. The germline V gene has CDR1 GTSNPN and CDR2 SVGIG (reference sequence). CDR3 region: CAWSRFSGDEQFF. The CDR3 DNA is TGTGCCTGGAGTAGGTTTTCGGGTGATGAGCAGTTCTTC.

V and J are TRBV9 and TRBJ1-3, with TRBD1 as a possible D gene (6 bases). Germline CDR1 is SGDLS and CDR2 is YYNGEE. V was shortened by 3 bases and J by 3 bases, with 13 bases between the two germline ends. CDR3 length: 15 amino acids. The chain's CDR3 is CASSAGVEYGNTIYF. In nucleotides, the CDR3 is TGTGCCAGCAGCGCAGGGGTTGAGTATGGAAACACCATATATTTT.

The CDR3 reads CASSIQRGSSYEQYF. In nucleotides, the CDR3 is TGTGCCAGTAGTATCCAGCGGGGGAGCTCCTACGAGCAGTACTTC. V gene TRBV19 combines with J gene TRBJ2-7, with 8 bases that match TRBD2. The V gene end was trimmed by 3 bases and the J gene end by 0 bases; junction bases not matched to a gene: 4. Germline V CDR1 and CDR2: LNHDA, SQIVND (reference sequence). The CDR3 consists of 15 residues.

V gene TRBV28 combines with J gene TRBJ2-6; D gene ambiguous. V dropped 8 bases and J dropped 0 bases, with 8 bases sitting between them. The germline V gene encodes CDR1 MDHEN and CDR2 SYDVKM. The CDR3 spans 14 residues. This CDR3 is CASEVYSGANVLTF. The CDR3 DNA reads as TGTGCCAGCGAAGTCTACTCTGGGGCCAACGTCCTGACTTTC.

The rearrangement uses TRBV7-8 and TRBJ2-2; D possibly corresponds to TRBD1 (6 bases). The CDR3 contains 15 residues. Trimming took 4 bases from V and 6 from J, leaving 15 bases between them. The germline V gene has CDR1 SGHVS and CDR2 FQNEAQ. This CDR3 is CASSWTTGPAGELFF. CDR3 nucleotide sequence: TGTGCCAGCAGCTGGACCACAGGGCCAGCCGGGGAGCTGTTTTTT.

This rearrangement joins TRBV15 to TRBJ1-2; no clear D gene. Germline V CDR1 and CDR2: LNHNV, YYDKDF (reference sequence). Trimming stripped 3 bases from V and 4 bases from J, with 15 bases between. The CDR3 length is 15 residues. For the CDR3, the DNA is TGTGCCACCAGCAGCTCGCCGGGGTTCCTCTATGGCTACACCTTC. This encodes CATSSSPGFLYGYTF.

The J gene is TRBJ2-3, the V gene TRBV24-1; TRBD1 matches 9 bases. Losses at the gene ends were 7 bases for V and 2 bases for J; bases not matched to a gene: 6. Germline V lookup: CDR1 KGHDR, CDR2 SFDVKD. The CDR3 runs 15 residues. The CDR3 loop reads CATRGQGSSTDTQYF. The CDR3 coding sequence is TGTGCCACCAGGGGACAGGGATCCTCCACAGATACGCAGTATTTT.

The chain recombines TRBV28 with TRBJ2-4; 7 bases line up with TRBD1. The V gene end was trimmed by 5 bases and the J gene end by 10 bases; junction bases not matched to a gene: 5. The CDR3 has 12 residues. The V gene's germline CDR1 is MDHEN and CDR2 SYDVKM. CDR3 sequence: CASSRDRRIQYF. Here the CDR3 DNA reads TGTGCCAGCAGTAGGGACAGACGGATTCAGTACTTC.

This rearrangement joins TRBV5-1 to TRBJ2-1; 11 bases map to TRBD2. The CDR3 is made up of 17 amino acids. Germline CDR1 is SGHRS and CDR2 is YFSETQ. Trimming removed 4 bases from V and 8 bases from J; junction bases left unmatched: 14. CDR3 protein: CASSPNRVAGGADEQFF. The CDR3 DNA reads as TGCGCCAGCAGCCCGAATAGGGTAGCGGGGGGGGCCGATGAGCAGTTCTTC.

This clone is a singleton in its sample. In DNA, the CDR3 is TGTGCCACCAGCAGAGAGGGGCAGGGCAGTCAGCCCCAGCATTTT. Protein product: CATSREGQGSQPQHF. The chain couples TRBV15 to TRBJ1-5; D is possibly TRBD1 (5 bases). The V gene's germline CDR1 is LNHNV and CDR2 YYDKDF (reference sequence). V lost 0 bases, J lost 6 bases, and 12 bases lay in between. The CDR3 is made up of 15 amino acids.